These 8 T cell receptor beta chains share one sample of origin, sequenced in a study of cytomegalovirus exposure and HLA in healthy donors. The study ran its PCR with 60 Vbeta and 13 Jbeta primers. Clones were sequenced by immunoSEQ multiplex PCR, and TCRdb holds only the in-frame ones, with some missing. Altogether around 150,000 clones are present, around 90% being singletons, with the ten largest covering 0.85%. The sequencing sample was made of PBMCs. These receptors came from a woman aged 25 to 39 in good health and CMV-seronegative.

The chain has TRBV11-2 and TRBJ1-6; TRBD1 matches at 8 bases. V gave up 4 bases and J gave up 7 bases; unmatched junction bases: 9. CDR3 length equals 16 residues. Germline V gene lookup returns CDR1 SGHAT and CDR2 FQNNGV. CDR3 DNA sequence: TGTGCCAGCAGCTCTTTATTACAGGGGGAAAATTCACCCCTCCACTTT. Protein product: CASSSLLQGENSPLHF.

The rearrangement uses TRBV5-1 and TRBJ2-5; possibly TRBD2 for D (6 bases). The germline CDR1 and CDR2 sequences are SGHRS and YFSETQ. The CDR3 extends over 14 amino acids. With 3 bases removed from V and 4 bases from J, the gap between germline ends came to 13 bases. In nucleotides, the CDR3 is TGCGCCAGCAGCTCGTGGGGGGATGGAGAGACCCAGTACTTC. This encodes CASSSWGDGETQYF.

V gene TRBV19 combines with J gene TRBJ2-3, with 7 bases identical to TRBD2. There are 15 residues in the CDR3. Per germline, CDR1 LNHDA and CDR2 SQIVND (reference sequence). The V segment lost 7 bases and the J segment 5 bases; nucleotides outside the gene matches: 12. As DNA, the CDR3 is TGTGCCAGTACATTATGGGGGAGGGCCCAAGATACGCAGTATTTT. It encodes CASTLWGRAQDTQYF.

The genes are TRBV5-3 and TRBJ2-7; 7 nucleotides align to TRBD1. TRBV5-3 is an ORF, with its function uncertain. The CDR3 is 15 amino acids. Trimming at V came to 8 bases and at J to 5 bases, leaving 16 bases not matched to a gene. The CDR3, as DNA: TGTGCCAGCGCTCTATTAGGGCAGGGGGAACACGAGCAGTACTTC. Residues: CASALLGQGEHEQYF.

In DNA, the CDR3 is TGTGCCAGCAGTGAGCCGGGACAGGGGGCAACTAATGAAAAACTGTTTTTT. Amino acid sequence: CASSEPGQGATNEKLFF. V gene TRBV6-1 combines with J gene TRBJ1-4; TRBD1 aligns across 11 bases. The junction had 3 bases not matched to a gene; V was cut back by 3 bases and J by 0 bases. The CDR3 extends over 17 amino acids. The germline V gene has CDR1 MNHNS and CDR2 SASEGT.

The chain combines TRBV10-1 with TRBJ2-3; 10 bases line up with TRBD1. Germline V lookup: CDR1 WNHNN, CDR2 SYGVQD (reference sequence). This CDR3 has 15 amino acids. V lost 3 bases to trimming and J lost 4 bases; unmatched junction nucleotides: 4. In DNA, the CDR3 is TGCGCCAGCAGTGACGGGACAGGGGTGCCAGATACGCAGTATTTT. Translation: CASSDGTGVPDTQYF.

V usage is TRBV19 and J usage is TRBJ1-5; D is undetermined. Germline V lookup: CDR1 LNHDA, CDR2 SQIVND (reference sequence). The V gene lost 5 bases and the J gene lost 10 bases, with 6 bases spanning the gap. The CDR3 is 10 amino acids. In DNA, the CDR3 is TGTGCCAGTAGTCCGAGTCCCCAGCATTTT. It translates to CASSPSPQHF. Using reference TRBV19 and TRBJ1-5 for the parts outside the CDR3, the full variable domain is DGGITQSPKYLFRKEGQNVTLSCEQNLNHDAMYWYRQDPGQGLRLIYYSQIVNDFQKGDIAEGYSVSREKKESFPLTVTSAQKNPTAFYLCASSPSPQHFGDGTRLSIL.

This chain connects TRBV19 to TRBJ2-5, with D possibly being TRBD2 (6 bases). V lost 10 bases to trimming and J lost 5 bases, with 17 bases between them. The CDR3 spans 13 residues. Germline lookup yields CDR1 LNHDA and CDR2 SQIVND (reference sequence). CDR3 amino acids: CATNSGALETQYF. CDR3 coding DNA: TGTGCCACGAACTCGGGAGCGTTGGAGACCCAGTACTTC.